The sequence of this TCR beta chain was determined in a study of blood T cell repertoires in COVID-19. The method was immunoSEQ multiplex PCR; TCRdb's version includes in-frame clones alone and lacks a portion of them. There are a few hundred thousand clones in the sample; 70% to 90% occur only once, and less than 0.95% lies in the top ten. The germline CDR1 and CDR2 sequences are SNHLY and FYNNEI. Germline trimming cut 4 bases from V and 7 bases from J; bases unmatched to any gene: 5. The CDR3 totals 15 residues. The rearrangement links TRBV2 to TRBJ1-4; TRBD1 matches 11 bases. This receptor was identified in a man between 18 and 29 years old with COVID-19, enrolled during active disease. The sample consisted of peripheral blood. CDR3 loop: CASSGPGQGVEKLFF. CDR3 bases: TGTGCCAGCAGTGGACCGGGACAGGGGGTTGAAAAACTGTTTTTT.